This paragraph covers one T cell receptor beta chain sequence. Its specificity is not known. Trimming took 4 bases from V and 5 from J; bases not matched to a gene: 7. The CDR3 runs 16 residues. CDR1 and CDR2 from the germline V gene are SGDLS and YYNGEE. These data come from a study of cytomegalovirus exposure and HLA in healthy donors. PCR involved 60 Vbeta and 13 Jbeta primers. Profiled with immunoSEQ multiplex PCR; TCRdb holds only in-frame clones, not every one. In the table there are approximately 45,000 clones, approximately 78% of which are singletons. Study results and limitations: Trimming of TCR beta V- and J-genes showed a link, identified in a later analysis, to a missense DCLRE1C variant. Sequencing likely produced, as an artifact, a cluster of highly shared sequence variants. Across donors, presence/absence analyses took sequencing depth to be roughly uniform. Previously analyzed data showed that most TCR beta V segments were productive at a frequency of about 87% or about 30%.

Sequencing input: PBMCs. This clonotype was sampled from a woman aged 25 to 39 in good health and CMV-seronegative. The rearrangement links TRBV9 to TRBJ2-1; 12 nucleotides agree with TRBD2. CDR3 region: CASSSRLAGAHNEQFF. The CDR3 DNA follows: TGTGCCAGCAGCTCCCGACTAGCGGGAGCCCACAATGAGCAGTTCTTC. Full variable domain (rest looked up from reference TRBV9 and TRBJ2-1): DSGVTQTPKHLITATGQRVTLRCSPRSGDLSVYWYQQSLDQGLQFLIQYYNGEERAKGNILERFSAQQFPDLHSELNLSSLELGDSALYFCASSSRLAGAHNEQFFGPGTRLTVL.